This T cell receptor (beta chain) stems from a study of PD-1 blockade in classical Hodgkin lymphoma. Using immunoSEQ multiplex PCR, the repertoire was profiled, and TCRdb retains in-frame clones only, with some absent. The repertoire includes approximately 110,000 clones, approximately 89% of them detected once, and under 20% sits in the top ten. Points on this clone: What it binds is not known.

Looked up from germline, CDR1 is MNHNS and CDR2 is SASEGT. V shed 3 bases and J shed 14 bases, with 17 bases lying between them. The CDR3 consists of 13 residues. Study outcomes and limitations: CD4+ TCR diversity climbed significantly by C4D1, unlike CD8+ TCR diversity. Baseline diversity was lower in partial responders and progressors than complete responders. The authors excluded patients who started nivolumab under 1 year after ASCT.

Time point described: cycle 4 day 1 (C4D1), after five to seven weeks of nivolumab. With no exception, relapse followed autologous stem cell transplantation in all patients, and brentuximab vedotin exposure varied. Progressive disease, partial response or complete response was each patient's best response. The receptor's source is a human donor with classical Hodgkin lymphoma. The rearrangement joins TRBV6-1 to TRBJ2-1; D uncertain. Sequences were derived from peripheral blood mononuclear cells (PBMCs), sampled before the fourth cycle of nivolumab. CDR3 region: CASSDERGWSEFF. DNA for the CDR3: TGTGCCAGCAGTGACGAACGCGGCTGGAGTGAGTTCTTC.